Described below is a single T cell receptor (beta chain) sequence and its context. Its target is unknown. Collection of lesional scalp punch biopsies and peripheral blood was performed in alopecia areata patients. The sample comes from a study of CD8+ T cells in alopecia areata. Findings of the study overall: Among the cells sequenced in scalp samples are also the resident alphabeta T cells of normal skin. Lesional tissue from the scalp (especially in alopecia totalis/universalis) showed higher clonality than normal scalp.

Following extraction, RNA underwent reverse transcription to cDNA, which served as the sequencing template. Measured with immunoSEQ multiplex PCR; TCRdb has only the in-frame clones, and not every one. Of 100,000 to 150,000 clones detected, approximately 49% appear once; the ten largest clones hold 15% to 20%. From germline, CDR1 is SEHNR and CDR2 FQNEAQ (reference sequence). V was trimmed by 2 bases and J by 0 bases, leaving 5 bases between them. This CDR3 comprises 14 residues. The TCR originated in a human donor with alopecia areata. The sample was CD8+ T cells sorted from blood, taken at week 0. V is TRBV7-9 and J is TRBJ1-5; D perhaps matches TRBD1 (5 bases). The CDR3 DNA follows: TGTGCCAGCAGCTTACAGGGTAGCAATCAGCCCCAGCATTTT. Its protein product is CASSLQGSNQPQHF.